A selection of T cell receptor beta chains follows, all from one sample in a study of T-cell reconstitution after alpha-beta-depleted transplantation in children. TCRdb re-called the PCR reads through MiXCR, storing one row per CDR3 protein. The sample carries roughly 670,000 distinct CDR3 sequences, about an eighth recorded once. The sample in question was PBMCs, obtained before TCRalphabeta/CD19-depleted stem cell transplant. The source of these receptors is a girl aged 2 to 10 with congenital amegakaryocytic thrombocytopenia, due to receive a stem cell transplant. Each CDR3 is given with its conserved first and last residue. D genes are given only for firm matches. Some rows mark clone size as missing; the rest say once, few, many or name a class of expanded clone.

d_call	clone_size	v_call	j_call	cdr3_length	cdr3_aa	cdr3_nt
NA	few	TRBV11-2	TRBJ2-3	14	CASSSTGYPDTQYF	TGTGCCAGCAGCTCGACGGGTTACCCAGATACGCAGTATTTT
NA	NA	TRBV5-1	TRBJ2-7	14	CASSLTPKGREQYF	TGCGCCAGCAGCTTGACCCCCAAAGGTCGGGAGCAGTACTTC
NA	few	TRBV20-1	TRBJ2-5	15	CSASPVGEGGETQYF	TGCAGTGCTAGCCCTGTGGGCGAGGGAGGAGAGACCCAGTACTTC
NA	few	TRBV28	TRBJ2-5	16	CASSLRYRAGGKTQYF	TGTGCCAGCAGCCTTCGTTACAGGGCTGGGGGGAAGACCCAGTACTTC
NA	NA	TRBV29-1	TRBJ2-7	11	CSVEGVYEQYF	TGCAGCGTTGAAGGGGTGTACGAGCAGTACTTC
NA	NA	TRBV5-1	TRBJ2-5	14	CASSLEGQKETQYF	TGCGCCAGCAGCTTGGAGGGCCAAAAAGAGACCCAGTACTTC
TRBD2	many	TRBV20-1	TRBJ2-2	14	CSAPVRERAGELFF	TGCAGTGCGCCAGTGCGGGAGCGTGCCGGGGAGCTGTTTTTT
NA	NA	TRBV29-1	TRBJ2-1	13	CSVERGDSNEQFF	TGCAGCGTTGAAAGGGGGGACAGCAATGAGCAGTTCTTC
NA	many	TRBV20-1	TRBJ2-1	13	CSARDPRYNEQFF	TGCAGTGCTAGAGACCCGAGGTACAATGAGCAGTTCTTC
NA	NA	TRBV29-1	TRBJ2-1	21	CSVEWRPATSDKSVWSNEQFF	TGCAGCGTTGAATGGCGGCCGGCTACCAGTGACAAAAGCGTTTGGTCTAATGAGCAGTTCTTC
NA	many	TRBV29-1	TRBJ1-3	12	CSVVQAGNTIYF	TGCAGCGTTGTTCAGGCTGGAAACACCATATATTTT
TRBD2	many	TRBV20-1	TRBJ2-7	13	CSASRPSGHEQYF	TGCAGTGCTAGTCGTCCTAGCGGGCACGAGCAGTACTTC
TRBD2	NA	TRBV18	TRBJ2-1	14	CASSLDFRLAGLPF	TGTGCCAGCTCCCTAGACTTCCGACTAGCGGGACTCCCCTTC
TRBD1	many	TRBV5-5	TRBJ2-7	14	CASSRDRDSRKQYF	TGTGCCAGCAGCCGGGACAGGGATTCTAGGAAGCAGTACTTC
NA	many	TRBV6-1	TRBJ2-5	14	CASTMGWGSETQYF	TGTGCCAGCACCATGGGGTGGGGATCGGAGACCCAGTACTTC
NA	NA	TRBV3-1	TRBJ2-1	14	CASSQALRINEQFF	TGTGCCAGCAGCCAGGCGTTGCGGATTAATGAGCAGTTCTTC
TRBD1	few	TRBV5-1	TRBJ2-1	15	CASSQGTGGYNEQFF	TGCGCCAGCAGCCAGGGGACAGGGGGGTACAATGAGCAGTTCTTC
NA	many	TRBV7-2	TRBJ2-2	12	CASSVAHGELFF	TGTGCCAGCAGCGTAGCACACGGGGAGCTGTTTTTT
NA	many	TRBV18	TRBJ2-2	15	CASSPRLGDTGELFF	TGTGCCAGCTCACCACGTCTGGGGGACACCGGGGAGCTGTTTTTT
NA	NA	TRBV11-3	TRBJ1-1	13	CASSLASSTEAFF	TGTGCCAGCAGCTTAGCCAGTTCCACTGAAGCTTTCTTT
NA	many	TRBV5-1	TRBJ2-5	15	CASSLYTGIQETQYF	TGCGCCAGCAGTTTATACACAGGAATCCAAGAGACCCAGTACTTC
TRBD2	few	TRBV13	TRBJ2-1	18	CASSPRTSGSGTYNEQFF	TGTGCCAGCAGCCCTAGGACTAGCGGGAGTGGGACCTACAATGAGCAGTTCTTC
NA	many	TRBV27	TRBJ2-7	17	CASSLLLPHSGSYEQYF	TGTGCCAGCAGTTTACTGTTACCGCACAGTGGGTCCTACGAGCAGTACTTC
NA	many	TRBV7-3	TRBJ2-3	15	CASSPGGQGVDTQYF	TGTGCCAGCAGCCCAGGGGGGCAGGGAGTAGATACGCAGTATTTT